This T cell receptor (beta chain) was captured in a study of T cell repertoires in cytomegalovirus infection. This CDR3 spans 14 amino acids. J was trimmed by 5 bases and V by 4 bases; bases with no gene match: 5. Germline assignment: CDR1 SEHNR and CDR2 FQNEAQ (reference sequence). The sample holds a few counts of this clonotype. Its cognate antigen is unknown. Study results and limitations: The cumulative frequency of public TCR beta families identified carriers of CMV plus the relevant HLA.

TCRdb reprocessed the reads with MiXCR, giving one entry per CDR3 protein. Of hundreds of thousands of distinct CDR3 sequences in the sample, around a third were seen once. This receptor was identified in a human donor in good health (CMV status not recorded). Some clones in this sample may be carry-over from other donors' samples. The material sequenced was cultured PBMCs, taken from culture after CMV antigen stimulation. This sequence joins TRBV7-9 and TRBJ2-7, with 10 positions matching TRBD1. CDR3 sequence (DNA): TGTGCCAGCAGCTCAGGACAGGGGGTGGACGAGCAGTACTTC. Translating it yields CASSSGQGVDEQYF.